Each of the 27 T cell receptor beta chains below was sequenced from the same sample in a study of early T cells in non-severe SARS-CoV-2 infection. Each CDR3 protein gets one entry after TCRdb re-called the 5' RACE reads with MiXCR. The sample holds under 70,000 distinct CDR3 sequences, 9.5% to 15% seen once. Sequenced: whole blood. The receptors here all came from an adult who was a healthcare worker with PCR-confirmed SARS-CoV-2 infection or an uninfected control (not recorded which).

The V and J genes are TRBV7-2 and TRBJ2-5, with 7 bases fitting TRBD1. The CDR3 consists of 13 residues. The V segment lost 1 base and the J segment 5 bases; nucleotides outside the gene matches: 1. Germline V gives CDR1 SGHTA, CDR2 FQGNSA. The CDR3 nucleotides are TGTGCCAGCAGCTTAGAACAGGGGGAGACCCAGTACTTC. It codes for CASSLEQGETQYF.

This clonotype came up many times. The chain joins TRBV7-2 to TRBJ2-7, with a weak D call TRBD2 (5 bases). The CDR3 runs to 15 residues. Germline V gene lookup returns CDR1 SGHTA and CDR2 FQGNSA. The ends were cut back, 1 base at V and 4 bases at J, with 14 bases in the middle. The CDR3, as DNA: TGTGCCAGCAGCTTAGGAACGGACCGAGGGTACGAGCAGTACTTC. Amino acid sequence: CASSLGTDRGYEQYF.

This clonotype was seen a handful of times. The V gene is TRBV6-2 or TRBV6-3, the J gene TRBJ1-2; tentative D call: TRBD1 (6 bases). This CDR3 contains 12 residues. V gave up 7 bases and J gave up 2 bases, with 8 bases separating them. Germline-derived CDR1 and CDR2 are MNHEY and SVGEGT. The CDR3 DNA reads TGTGCCAGCAACCAGGGGAACTATGGCTACACCTTC. Translated, it gives CASNQGNYGYTF.

This clonotype was counted at least ten times. The chain couples TRBV20-1 to TRBJ1-5; the D is unclear. This CDR3 contains 15 residues. Germline V lookup: CDR1 DFQATT, CDR2 SNEGSKA (reference sequence). V dropped 5 bases and J dropped 0 bases, with 14 bases sitting between them. The CDR3 sequence is CSAGPATYSNQPQHF. The CDR3 region has the DNA TGCAGTGCTGGCCCCGCCACGTATAGCAATCAGCCCCAGCATTTT.

This sequence joins TRBV2 and TRBJ1-2; no reliable D call. Germline V gene lookup returns CDR1 SNHLY and CDR2 FYNNEI. The length of the CDR3 is 13 residues. V was trimmed by 6 bases and J by 4 bases, leaving 12 bases between them. The CDR3 spells CASSLDGAYGYTF. Here the CDR3 DNA reads TGTGCCAGCAGCTTGGACGGAGCCTATGGCTACACCTTC. The variable domain in full, completed from reference TRBV2 and TRBJ1-2, reads EPEVTQTPSHQVTQMGQEVILRCVPISNHLYFYWYRQILGQKVEFLVSFYNNEISEKSEIFDDQFSVERPDGSNFTLKIRSTKLEDSAMYFCASSLDGAYGYTFGSGTRLTVV.

The chain uses TRBV5-1 and TRBJ2-5, with D hard to call. In germline, CDR1 is SGHRS, CDR2 YFSETQ. The CDR3 covers 13 residues. V lost 0 bases to trimming and J lost 4 bases, with 7 bases between them. CDR3 residues: CASSLAQRETQYF. Here the CDR3 DNA reads TGCGCCAGCAGCTTGGCGCAGCGAGAGACCCAGTACTTC.

This chain links TRBV29-1 with TRBJ1-2; no firm D call. This CDR3 is 12 amino acids long. The V and J ends lost 3 bases and 4 bases respectively, with 9 bases between them. The germline CDR1 and CDR2 sequences are SQVTM and ANQGSEA. DNA of the CDR3: TGCAGCGTTGAGGAACTCGCCTATGGCTACACCTTC. Amino acids: CSVEELAYGYTF. Filled out from reference TRBV29-1 and TRBJ1-2, the complete variable domain reads SAVISQKPSRDICQRGTSLTIQCQVDSQVTMMFWYRQQPGQSLTLIATANQGSEATYESGFVIDKFPISRPNLTFSTLTVSNMSPEDSSIYLCSVEELAYGYTFGSGTRLTVV.

This clonotype was counted ten times or more. The rearrangement joins TRBV7-6 to TRBJ2-6; weak D call: TRBD1 (5 bases). V shed 4 bases and J shed 8 bases, with 18 bases lying between them. Germline V gene sequence: CDR1 SGHVS, CDR2 FNYEAQ. This CDR3 spans 16 amino acids. CDR3 sequence: CASSSTGGQGPNVLTF. Written as DNA, the CDR3 is TGTGCCAGCAGCTCGACCGGCGGCCAGGGCCCCAACGTCCTGACTTTC.

This clonotype turned up a few times. This sequence joins TRBV7-2 and TRBJ2-1, with 8 bases matching TRBD2. After removal of 5 bases from V and 9 bases from J, the junction contained 12 bases not matched to a gene. This CDR3 is built from 15 residues. The germline gives CDR1 SGHTA, CDR2 FQGNSA. CDR3 protein: CASSRTAGDVGEQFF. In DNA, the CDR3 is TGTGCCAGCAGCCGTACAGCGGGAGACGTAGGTGAGCAGTTCTTC.

The V and J genes are TRBV28 and TRBJ2-5; 8 nucleotides agree with TRBD1. CDR3 size: 16 residues. The germline gives CDR1 MDHEN, CDR2 SYDVKM. V lost 5 bases to trimming and J lost 5 bases; unmatched junction nucleotides: 13. This CDR3 reads CASSPSLGRGPETQYF. As DNA, the CDR3 is TGTGCCAGCAGTCCATCTTTGGGCAGGGGGCCGGAGACCCAGTACTTC.

This clonotype was counted many times. The chain employs TRBV28 and TRBJ1-6, with TRBD1 as a possible D gene (5 bases). Germline CDR1 reads MDHEN; CDR2 reads SYDVKM. This CDR3 is built from 14 residues. Between the trimmed V and J ends, which lost 5 bases and 7 bases, there was a span of 12 bases. The CDR3 here is CASSVPGGNSPLHF. The CDR3 bases are TGTGCCAGCAGTGTCCCGGGGGGGAATTCACCCCTCCACTTT.

The table lists this clonotype with many counts. V is TRBV4-3 and J is TRBJ2-1, with 10 bases aligning to TRBD2. CDR3 length: 14 amino acids. V shed 2 bases, J shed 9 bases, and the junction held 4 bases outside the gene matches. The germline V gene has CDR1 LGHNA and CDR2 YSLEER. In DNA, the CDR3 is TGCGCCAGCAGCCAATTCCCTAGCGGGAGTGAGCAGTTCTTC. Translated: CASSQFPSGSEQFF.

This clonotype was found a few times. The chain combines TRBV24-1 with TRBJ1-4; D gene uncertain. V lost 3 bases, J lost 10 bases, and 11 bases lay in between. Germline V gene lookup returns CDR1 KGHDR and CDR2 SFDVKD. The CDR3 is made up of 13 amino acids. The DNA for the CDR3 is TGTGCCACCAGTGATCCTCCACCGGGAAAACTGTTTTTT. It yields the protein CATSDPPPGKLFF.

In this sample, this clonotype turned up many times. V is TRBV20-1 and J is TRBJ1-2, with D perhaps TRBD1 (5 bases). V was pared by 6 bases and J by 6 bases, with 17 bases between. Germline V gene data show CDR1 as DFQATT and CDR2 as SNEGSKA (reference sequence). This CDR3 is built from 13 residues. In DNA form, the CDR3 reads TGCAGTGCCGGGAACTATAGGGGCGATGGCTACACCTTC. Protein product: CSAGNYRGDGYTF.

The chain is built from TRBV7-3 and TRBJ2-1; D unresolved. Germline loops: CDR1 SGHTA, CDR2 FQGTGA. V lost 5 bases and J 8 bases, leaving 19 bases between the germline ends. The CDR3 is 15 residues long. Here the CDR3 DNA reads TGTGCCAGCAGCCCCACGGGCTCTAGTGGTTATGAGCAGTTCTTC. Translation: CASSPTGSSGYEQFF.

This clonotype was observed at least ten times. The chain employs TRBV12-1 and TRBJ2-7; TRBD1 is taken as the D call from the table, unchecked against the DNA. TRBV12-1 is deemed a pseudogene. The CDR3 totals 15 residues. In DNA form, the CDR3 reads TGTGCCAGCAGTCGGGACGGTAAAGTTTCCTACGAGCAGTACTTC. Protein product: CASSRDGKVSYEQYF.

The chain couples TRBV9 to TRBJ2-1; D is unclear. Per germline, CDR1 SGDLS and CDR2 YYNGEE. V lost 4 bases to trimming and J lost 0 bases, with 17 bases between them. The CDR3 sequence is 17 residues long. The CDR3, as DNA: TGTGCCAGCAGCCCAAAACAGCGTCTGAGCTCCTACAATGAGCAGTTCTTC. Translated: CASSPKQRLSSYNEQFF.

The chain couples TRBV11-2 to TRBJ2-7; TRBD2 agrees at 9 bases. This CDR3 spans 15 amino acids. Trimming removed 5 bases from V and 2 bases from J; junction bases left unmatched: 7. Germline CDR1 SGHAT, CDR2 FQNNGV. CDR3 sequence (DNA): TGTGCCAGCAGCCTGGTAGGCGGGGGGGCCTACGAGCAGTACTTC. It translates to CASSLVGGGAYEQYF.

The V and J genes are TRBV5-1 and TRBJ2-5; 8 bases map to TRBD1. The CDR3 consists of 15 residues. The germline V gene encodes CDR1 SGHRS and CDR2 YFSETQ. V shed 4 bases, J shed 4 bases, and the junction held 9 bases outside the gene matches. CDR3 amino acids: CASSLVTGGRETQYF. Here the CDR3 DNA reads TGCGCCAGCAGCCTGGTAACAGGGGGTCGAGAGACCCAGTACTTC. Complete variable domain (other parts from reference TRBV5-1 and TRBJ2-5): KAGVTQTPRYLIKTRGQQVTLSCSPISGHRSVSWYQQTPGQGLQFLFEYFSETQRNKGNFPGRFSGRQFSNSRSEMNVSTLELGDSALYLCASSLVTGGRETQYFGPGTRLLVL.

The chain carries TRBV5-4 and TRBJ2-4, with 10 bases aligning to TRBD2. V gave up 4 bases and J gave up 7 bases; unmatched junction bases: 8. CDR1 SGHNT and CDR2 YYREEE come from the germline V gene (reference sequence). CDR3 length: 15 residues. CDR3 bases: TGTGCCAGCAGCCCCCCGGGACTAGCGCCCAACATTCAGTACTTC. It specifies CASSPPGLAPNIQYF.

The V and J genes are TRBV7-3 and TRBJ2-1; D not certain. The CDR3 loop spans 15 amino acids. V shed 2 bases and J shed 8 bases, with 16 bases lying between them. Per germline, CDR1 SGHTA and CDR2 FQGTGA. The DNA for the CDR3 is TGTGCCAGCAGCTTAGGTGTCCTGCGATGGGATGAGCAGTTCTTC. Translated: CASSLGVLRWDEQFF.

The table lists this clonotype with a few counts. The rearrangement joins TRBV7-2 to TRBJ2-1; D is possibly TRBD2 (6 bases). CDR1 SGHTA and CDR2 FQGNSA come from the germline V gene. The CDR3 runs 13 residues. V was pared by 1 base and J by 7 bases, with 8 bases between. The CDR3 DNA follows: TGTGCCAGCAGCTTAGTTGCGGGAAATGAGCAGTTCTTC. This translates into CASSLVAGNEQFF.

This clonotype was seen more than once but under ten times. The chain employs TRBV7-2 and TRBJ1-6; a weak D match, TRBD1 (6 bases). Germline lookup yields CDR1 SGHTA and CDR2 FQGNSA. V was trimmed by 5 bases and J by 10 bases, leaving 18 bases between them. CDR3 length: 15 amino acids. CDR3 in amino acids: CASSPRQALGSPLHF. CDR3 coding DNA: TGTGCCAGCAGCCCCCGACAGGCCTTAGGGTCACCCCTCCACTTT. The full variable domain, with the rest looked up from reference TRBV7-2 and TRBJ1-6, is GAGVSQSPSNKVTEKGKDVELRCDPISGHTALYWYRQSLGQGLEFLIYFQGNSAPDKSGLPSDRFSAERTGGSVSTLTIQRTQQEDSAVYLCASSPRQALGSPLHFGNGTRLTVT.

This rearrangement joins TRBV7-9 to TRBJ2-7; unclear D gene. Looked up from germline, CDR1 is SEHNR and CDR2 is FQNEAQ (reference sequence). The CDR3 is made up of 12 amino acids. V lost 5 bases to trimming and J lost 4 bases, with 9 bases between them. Here the CDR3 reads CASSILPYEQYF. The CDR3 bases are TGTGCCAGCAGCATATTACCGTACGAGCAGTACTTC.

This clonotype was seen at least ten times. The chain couples TRBV27 to TRBJ1-2; D might be TRBD1 (5 bases). Between the trimmed V and J ends, which lost 7 bases and 6 bases, there was a span of 18 bases. The germline V gene has CDR1 MNHEY and CDR2 SMNVEV (reference sequence). The CDR3 has 14 residues. The CDR3 bases are TGTGCCAGCACTCCCCGCCAGGGAACCCATGGCTACACCTTC. Translated, it gives CASTPRQGTHGYTF.

This clonotype was counted a few times. V and J are TRBV12-3 or TRBV12-4 and TRBJ1-1, with D possibly matching TRBD1 (5 bases). The germline V and J ends were trimmed by 5 bases and 1 base, with 14 bases remaining between them. The CDR3 spans 15 residues. In DNA form, the CDR3 reads TGTGCCAGCAGTCCCCATGGGGCTGGGAACACTGAAGCTTTCTTT. It codes for CASSPHGAGNTEAFF.

The gene calls are TRBV4-2 and TRBJ1-5; D unclear. Trimming left V 0 bases short and J 9 bases short, with 9 bases between. The CDR3 is made up of 13 amino acids. Per the germline V gene, CDR1 is LGHNA and CDR2 is YNFKEQ. This CDR3 is CASSQDRNRPQHF. CDR3 coding DNA: TGTGCCAGCAGCCAAGATCGGAACAGGCCCCAGCATTTT.